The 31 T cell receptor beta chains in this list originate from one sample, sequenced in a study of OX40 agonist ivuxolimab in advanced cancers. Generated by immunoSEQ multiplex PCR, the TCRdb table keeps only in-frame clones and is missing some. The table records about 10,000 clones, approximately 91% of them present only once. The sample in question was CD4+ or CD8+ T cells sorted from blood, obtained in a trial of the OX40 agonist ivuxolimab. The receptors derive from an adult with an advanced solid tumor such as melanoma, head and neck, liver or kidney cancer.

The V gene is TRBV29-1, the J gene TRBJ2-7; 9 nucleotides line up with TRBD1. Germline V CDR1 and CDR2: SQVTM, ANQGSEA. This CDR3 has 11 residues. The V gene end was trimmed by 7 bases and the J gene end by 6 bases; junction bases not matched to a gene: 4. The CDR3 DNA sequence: TGCAGCGCCACGGACAGGGGCGAGCAGTACTTC. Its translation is CSATDRGEQYF.

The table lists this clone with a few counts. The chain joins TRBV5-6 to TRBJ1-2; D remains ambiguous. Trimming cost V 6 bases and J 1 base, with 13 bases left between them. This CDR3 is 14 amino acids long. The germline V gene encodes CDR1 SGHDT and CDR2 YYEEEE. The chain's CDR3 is CASIVVDDNYGYTF. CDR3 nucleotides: TGTGCCAGCATAGTGGTTGATGATAACTATGGCTACACCTTC.

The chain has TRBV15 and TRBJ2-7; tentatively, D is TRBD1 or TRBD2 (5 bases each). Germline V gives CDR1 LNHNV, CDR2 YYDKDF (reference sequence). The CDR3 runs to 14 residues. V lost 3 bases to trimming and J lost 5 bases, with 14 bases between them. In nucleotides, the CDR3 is TGTGCCACCAGCAGGGGGGACGGTAGCCACGAGCAGTACTTC. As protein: CATSRGDGSHEQYF.

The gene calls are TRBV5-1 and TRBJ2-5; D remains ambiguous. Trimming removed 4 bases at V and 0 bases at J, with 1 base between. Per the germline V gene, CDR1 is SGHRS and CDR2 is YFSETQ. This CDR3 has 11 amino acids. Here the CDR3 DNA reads TGCGCCAGCAGCGACCAAGAGACCCAGTACTTC. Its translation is CASSDQETQYF.

The CDR3 loop reads CASNFLTSNGEQFF. The CDR3 region has the DNA TGCGCCAGCAACTTCCTAACTAGTAACGGGGAGCAGTTCTTC. The chain links TRBV5-1 to TRBJ2-1, with D maybe TRBD2 (5 bases). This CDR3 is 14 amino acids long. The V gene lost 6 bases and the J gene lost 10 bases, with 20 bases spanning the gap. The V gene's germline CDR1 is SGHRS and CDR2 YFSETQ.

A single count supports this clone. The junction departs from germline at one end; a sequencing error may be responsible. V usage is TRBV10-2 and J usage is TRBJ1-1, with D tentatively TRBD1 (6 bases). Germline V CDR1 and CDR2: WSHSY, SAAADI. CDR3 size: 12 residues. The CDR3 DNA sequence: TGCACCAGCAGCCAGGGGCTCACTGAAGCTTTCTTT. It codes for CTSSQGLTEAFF.

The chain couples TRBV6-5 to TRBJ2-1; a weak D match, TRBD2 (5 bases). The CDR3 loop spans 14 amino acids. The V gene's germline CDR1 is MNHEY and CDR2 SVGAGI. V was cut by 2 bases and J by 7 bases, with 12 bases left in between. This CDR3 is CASSYGSSTNEQFF. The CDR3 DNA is TGTGCCAGCAGTTACGGTTCTAGCACAAATGAGCAGTTCTTC.

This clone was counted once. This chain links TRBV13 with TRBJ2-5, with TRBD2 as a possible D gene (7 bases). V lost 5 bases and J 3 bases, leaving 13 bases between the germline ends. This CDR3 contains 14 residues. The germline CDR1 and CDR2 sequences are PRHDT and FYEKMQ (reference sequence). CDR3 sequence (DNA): TGTGCCAGCAGCCTGCGGGGGCAGGAAGAGACCCAGTACTTC. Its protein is CASSLRGQEETQYF.

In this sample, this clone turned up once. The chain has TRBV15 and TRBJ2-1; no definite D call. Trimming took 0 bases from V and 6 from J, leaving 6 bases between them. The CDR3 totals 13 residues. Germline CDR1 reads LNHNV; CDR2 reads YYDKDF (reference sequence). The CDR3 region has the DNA TGTGCCACCAGCAGAGATGGAAGCAATGAGCAGTTCTTC. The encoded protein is CATSRDGSNEQFF.

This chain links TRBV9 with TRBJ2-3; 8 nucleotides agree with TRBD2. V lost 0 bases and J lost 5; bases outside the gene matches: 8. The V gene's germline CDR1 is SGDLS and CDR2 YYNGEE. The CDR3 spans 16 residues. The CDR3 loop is CASSVEVRGGEDTQYF. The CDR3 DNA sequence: TGTGCCAGCAGCGTAGAGGTCCGGGGGGGCGAAGATACGCAGTATTTT.

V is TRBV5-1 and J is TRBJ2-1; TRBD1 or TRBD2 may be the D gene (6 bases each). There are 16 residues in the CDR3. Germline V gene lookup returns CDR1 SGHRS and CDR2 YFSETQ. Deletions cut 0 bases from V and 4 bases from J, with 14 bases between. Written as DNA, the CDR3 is TGCGCCAGCAGCTTGGGTTGGGGGGCGAATTACAATGAGCAGTTCTTC. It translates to CASSLGWGANYNEQFF.

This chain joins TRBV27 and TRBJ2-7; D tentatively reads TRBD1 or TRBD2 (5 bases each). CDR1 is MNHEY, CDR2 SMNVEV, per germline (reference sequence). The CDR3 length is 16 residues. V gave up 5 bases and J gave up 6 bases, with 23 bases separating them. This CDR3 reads CASSERRQGPLFEQYF. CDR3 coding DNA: TGTGCCAGCAGTGAGCGAAGGCAGGGACCCCTCTTCGAGCAGTACTTC.

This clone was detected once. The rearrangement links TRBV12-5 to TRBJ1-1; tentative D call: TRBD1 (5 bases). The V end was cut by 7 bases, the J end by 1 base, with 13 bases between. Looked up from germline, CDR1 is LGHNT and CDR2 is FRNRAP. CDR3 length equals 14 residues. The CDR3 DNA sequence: TGTGCTAGTGCCTCCCGGGGGGGGAACACTGAAGCTTTCTTT. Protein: CASASRGGNTEAFF.

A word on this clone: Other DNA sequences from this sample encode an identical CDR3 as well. CDR3 in DNA: TGCAGCGTCGGGGGGGCAGGGGAGGCTTTCTTT. Protein product: CSVGGAGEAFF. The J gene is TRBJ1-1, the V gene TRBV29-1, with D tentatively TRBD1 (6 bases). Looked up from germline, CDR1 is SQVTM and CDR2 is ANQGSEA. Trimming shortened V by 6 bases and J by 11 bases, and 16 bases separated the two germline ends. The CDR3 spans 11 residues.

The DNA for the CDR3 is TGTGCCAGCAGCTTAAGTAAGGGGCCAACCTACGAGCAGTACTTC. Translation gives CASSLSKGPTYEQYF. The genes are TRBV13 and TRBJ2-7; D is possibly TRBD1 (5 bases). Germline V gene lookup returns CDR1 PRHDT and CDR2 FYEKMQ (reference sequence). V lost 2 bases to trimming and J lost 2 bases, with 13 bases between them. The CDR3 runs 15 residues. Complete variable domain (other parts from reference TRBV13 and TRBJ2-7): AAGVIQSPRHLIKEKRETATLKCYPIPRHDTVYWYQQGPGQDPQFLISFYEKMQSDKGSIPDRFSAQQFSDYHSELNMSSLELGDSALYFCASSLSKGPTYEQYFGPGTRLTVT.

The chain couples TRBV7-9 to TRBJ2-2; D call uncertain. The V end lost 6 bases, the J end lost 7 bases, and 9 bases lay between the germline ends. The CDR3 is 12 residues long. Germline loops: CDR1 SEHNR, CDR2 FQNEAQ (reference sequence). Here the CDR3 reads CASRNPNGELFF. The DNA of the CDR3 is TGTGCCAGCAGAAATCCGAACGGGGAGCTGTTTTTT.

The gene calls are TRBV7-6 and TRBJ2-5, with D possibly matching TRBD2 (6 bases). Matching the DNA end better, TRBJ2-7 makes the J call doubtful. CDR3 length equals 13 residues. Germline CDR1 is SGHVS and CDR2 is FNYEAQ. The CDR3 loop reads CASSPGGTYEQYF. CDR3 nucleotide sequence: TGTGCCAGCAGCCCCGGGGGTACCTACGAGCAGTACTTC.

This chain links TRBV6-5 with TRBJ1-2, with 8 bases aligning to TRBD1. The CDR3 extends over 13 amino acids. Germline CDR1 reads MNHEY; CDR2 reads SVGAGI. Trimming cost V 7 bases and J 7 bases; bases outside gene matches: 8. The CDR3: CASTRGQGSGYTF. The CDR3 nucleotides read TGTGCCAGCACCAGAGGACAGGGCTCTGGCTACACCTTC.

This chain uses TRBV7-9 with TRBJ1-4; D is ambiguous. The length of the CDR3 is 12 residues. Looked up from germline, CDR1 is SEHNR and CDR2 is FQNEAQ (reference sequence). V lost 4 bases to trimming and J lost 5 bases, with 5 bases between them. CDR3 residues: CASSYSNEKLFF. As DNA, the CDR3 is TGTGCCAGCAGCTATTCGAATGAAAAACTGTTTTTT.

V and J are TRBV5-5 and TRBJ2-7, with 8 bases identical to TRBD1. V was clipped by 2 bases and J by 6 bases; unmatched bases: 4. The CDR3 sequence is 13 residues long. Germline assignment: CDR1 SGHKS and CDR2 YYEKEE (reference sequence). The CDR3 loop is CASSFDRGVEQYF. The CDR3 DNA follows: TGTGCCAGCAGCTTTGACAGGGGCGTCGAGCAGTACTTC.

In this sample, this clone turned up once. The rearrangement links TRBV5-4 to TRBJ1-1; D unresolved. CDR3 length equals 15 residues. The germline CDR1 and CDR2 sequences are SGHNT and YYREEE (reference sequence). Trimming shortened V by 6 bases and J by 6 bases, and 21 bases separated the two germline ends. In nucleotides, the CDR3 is TGTGCCAGCATCCCATTCACGGACGTTATCGCTGAAGCTTTCTTT. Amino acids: CASIPFTDVIAEAFF.

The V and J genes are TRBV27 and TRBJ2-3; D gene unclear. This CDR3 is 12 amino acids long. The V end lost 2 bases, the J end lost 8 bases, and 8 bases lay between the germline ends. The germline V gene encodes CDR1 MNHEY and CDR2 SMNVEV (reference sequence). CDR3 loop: CASSLADGTQYF. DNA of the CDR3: TGTGCCAGCAGTTTAGCCGACGGTACGCAGTATTTT.

Here the CDR3 reads CASSSQVSYEQYF. The CDR3 nucleotides are TGTGCCAGCAGCTCACAGGTGTCCTACGAGCAGTACTTC. The genes are TRBV7-9 and TRBJ2-7; the D gene is possibly TRBD1 (5 bases). V was trimmed by 4 bases and J by 1 base, leaving 8 bases between them. The V gene's germline CDR1 is SEHNR and CDR2 FQNEAQ (reference sequence). The CDR3 length is 13 residues.

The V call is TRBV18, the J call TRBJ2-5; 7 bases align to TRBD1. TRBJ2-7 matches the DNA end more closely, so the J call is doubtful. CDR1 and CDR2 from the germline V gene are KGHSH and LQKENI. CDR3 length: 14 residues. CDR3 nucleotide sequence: TGTGCCAGCTCACCTAGGGACAGACCCTACGAGCAGTACTTC. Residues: CASSPRDRPYEQYF.

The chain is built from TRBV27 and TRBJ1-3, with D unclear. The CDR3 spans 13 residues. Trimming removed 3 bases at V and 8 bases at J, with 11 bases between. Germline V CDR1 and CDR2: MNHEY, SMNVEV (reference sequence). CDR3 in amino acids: CASSFSSLDTIYF. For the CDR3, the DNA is TGTGCCAGCAGTTTTTCCAGTCTGGACACCATATATTTT.

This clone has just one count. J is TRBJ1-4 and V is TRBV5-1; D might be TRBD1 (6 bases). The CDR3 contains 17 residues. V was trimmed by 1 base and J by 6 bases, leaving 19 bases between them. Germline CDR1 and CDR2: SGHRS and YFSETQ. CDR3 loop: CASSLIPRGGRDEKLFF. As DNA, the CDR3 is TGCGCCAGCAGCTTGATCCCTCGGGGGGGGCGCGATGAAAAACTGTTTTTT.

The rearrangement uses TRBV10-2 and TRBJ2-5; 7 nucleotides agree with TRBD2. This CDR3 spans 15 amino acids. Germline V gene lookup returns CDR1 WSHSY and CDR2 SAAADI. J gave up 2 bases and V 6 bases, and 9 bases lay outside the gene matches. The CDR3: CASRASGGEQETQYF. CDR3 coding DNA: TGCGCCAGCAGGGCTAGCGGCGGGGAACAAGAGACCCAGTACTTC.

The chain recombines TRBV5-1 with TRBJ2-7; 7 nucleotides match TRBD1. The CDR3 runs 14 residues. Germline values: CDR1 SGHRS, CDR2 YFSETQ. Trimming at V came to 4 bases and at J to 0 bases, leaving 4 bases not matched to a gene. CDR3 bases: TGCGCCAGCAGCCTGGGACAGAGCTCCTACGAGCAGTACTTC. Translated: CASSLGQSSYEQYF.

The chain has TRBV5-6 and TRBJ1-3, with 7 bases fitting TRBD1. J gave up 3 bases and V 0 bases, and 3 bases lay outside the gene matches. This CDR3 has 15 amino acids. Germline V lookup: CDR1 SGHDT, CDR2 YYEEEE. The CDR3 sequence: CASSLEGASGNTIYF. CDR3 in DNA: TGTGCCAGCAGCTTGGAGGGGGCCAGTGGAAACACCATATATTTT.

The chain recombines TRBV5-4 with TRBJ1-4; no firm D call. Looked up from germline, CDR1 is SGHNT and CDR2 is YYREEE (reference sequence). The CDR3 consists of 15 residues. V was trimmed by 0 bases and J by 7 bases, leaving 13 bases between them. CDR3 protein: CASSLGAERIEKLFF. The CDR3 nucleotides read TGTGCCAGCAGCTTGGGGGCCGAGCGCATTGAAAAACTGTTTTTT.

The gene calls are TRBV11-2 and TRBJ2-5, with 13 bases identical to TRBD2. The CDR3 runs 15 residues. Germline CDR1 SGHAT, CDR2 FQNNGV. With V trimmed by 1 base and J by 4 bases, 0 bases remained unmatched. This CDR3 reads CASSLGTSGRETQYF. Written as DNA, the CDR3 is TGTGCCAGCAGCTTAGGGACTAGCGGGAGAGAGACCCAGTACTTC.